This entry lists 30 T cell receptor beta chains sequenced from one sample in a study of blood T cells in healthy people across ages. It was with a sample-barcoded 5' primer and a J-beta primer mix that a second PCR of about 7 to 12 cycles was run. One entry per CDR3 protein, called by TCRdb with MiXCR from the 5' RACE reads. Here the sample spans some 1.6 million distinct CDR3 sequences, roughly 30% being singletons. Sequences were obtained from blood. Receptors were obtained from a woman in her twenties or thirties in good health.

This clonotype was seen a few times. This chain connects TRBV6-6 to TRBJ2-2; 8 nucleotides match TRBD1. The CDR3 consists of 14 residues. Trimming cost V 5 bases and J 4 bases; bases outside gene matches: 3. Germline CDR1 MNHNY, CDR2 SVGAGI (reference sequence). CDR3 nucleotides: TGTGCCAGCAGTCGGGACAGGACCACCGGGGAGCTGTTTTTT. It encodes CASSRDRTTGELFF.

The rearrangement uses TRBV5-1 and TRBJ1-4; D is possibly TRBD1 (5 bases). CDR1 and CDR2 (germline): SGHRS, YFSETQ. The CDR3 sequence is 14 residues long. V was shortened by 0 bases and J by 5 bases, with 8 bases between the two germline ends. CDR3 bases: TGCGCCAGCAGCTTGGGGGGGTTGAATGAAAAACTGTTTTTT. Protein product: CASSLGGLNEKLFF.

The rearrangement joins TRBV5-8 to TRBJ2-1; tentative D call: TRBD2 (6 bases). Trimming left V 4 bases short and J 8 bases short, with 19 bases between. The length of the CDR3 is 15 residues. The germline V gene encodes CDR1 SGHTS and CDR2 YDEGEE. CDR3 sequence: CASSNGEQGLDEQFF. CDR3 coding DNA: TGTGCCAGCAGCAACGGCGAGCAGGGACTTGATGAGCAGTTCTTC.

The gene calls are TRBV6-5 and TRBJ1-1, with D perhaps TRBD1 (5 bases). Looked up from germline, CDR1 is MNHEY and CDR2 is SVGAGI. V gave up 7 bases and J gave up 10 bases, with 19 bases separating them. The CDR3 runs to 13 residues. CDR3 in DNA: TGTGCCAGCAACGATAACGGGAGGGGAGTAGCTTTCTTT. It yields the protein CASNDNGRGVAFF.

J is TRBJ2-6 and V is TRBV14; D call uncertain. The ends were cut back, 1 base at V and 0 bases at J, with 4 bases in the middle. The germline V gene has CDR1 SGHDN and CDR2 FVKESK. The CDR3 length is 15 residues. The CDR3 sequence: CASSQATSGANVLTF. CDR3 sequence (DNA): TGTGCCAGCAGCCAAGCCACCTCTGGGGCCAACGTCCTGACTTTC.

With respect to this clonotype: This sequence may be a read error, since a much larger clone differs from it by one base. DNA for the CDR3: TGCGCCGGCGGGGGGCAACAGGGGGTTAAGCAGTATTTT. Protein: CAGGGQQGVKQYF. This rearrangement joins TRBV10-2 to TRBJ2-3; D possibly matches TRBD1 or TRBD2 (8 bases each). With 11 bases removed from V and 11 bases from J, the gap between germline ends came to 23 bases. Looked up from germline, CDR1 is WSHSY and CDR2 is SAAADI. This CDR3 contains 13 residues.

The CDR3 DNA sequence: TGTGCCAGCAGTGCCGGAGGGGTGGGGGAAAAACTGTTTTTT. This gives the protein CASSAGGVGEKLFF. The chain combines TRBV12-3 or TRBV12-4 with TRBJ1-4; D is possibly TRBD1 (5 bases). Between the trimmed V and J ends, which lost 5 bases and 8 bases, there was a span of 15 bases. CDR3 length equals 14 residues.

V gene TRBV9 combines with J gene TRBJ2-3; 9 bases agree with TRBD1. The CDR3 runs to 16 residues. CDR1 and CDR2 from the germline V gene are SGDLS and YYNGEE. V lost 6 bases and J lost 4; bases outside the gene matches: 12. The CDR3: CASTAATDRGADTQYF. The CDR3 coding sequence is TGTGCCAGCACAGCTGCTACGGACAGGGGTGCAGATACGCAGTATTTT. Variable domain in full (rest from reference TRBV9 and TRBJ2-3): DSGVTQTPKHLITATGQRVTLRCSPRSGDLSVYWYQQSLDQGLQFLIQYYNGEERAKGNILERFSAQQFPDLHSELNLSSLELGDSALYFCASTAATDRGADTQYFGPGTRLTVL.

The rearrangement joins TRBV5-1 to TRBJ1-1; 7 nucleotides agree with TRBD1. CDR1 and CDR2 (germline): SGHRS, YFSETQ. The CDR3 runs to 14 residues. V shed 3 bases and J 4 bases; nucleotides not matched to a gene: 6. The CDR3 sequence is CASSSGTASTEAFF. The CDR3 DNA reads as TGCGCCAGCAGCTCCGGGACAGCGAGCACTGAAGCTTTCTTT.

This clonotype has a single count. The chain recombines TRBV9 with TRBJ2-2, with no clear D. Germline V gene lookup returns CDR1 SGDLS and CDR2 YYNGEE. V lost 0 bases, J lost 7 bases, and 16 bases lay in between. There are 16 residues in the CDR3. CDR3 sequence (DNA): TGTGCCAGCAGCGTAGGGCCATTCGCAAGGGTCGGGGAGCTGTTTTTT. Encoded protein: CASSVGPFARVGELFF.

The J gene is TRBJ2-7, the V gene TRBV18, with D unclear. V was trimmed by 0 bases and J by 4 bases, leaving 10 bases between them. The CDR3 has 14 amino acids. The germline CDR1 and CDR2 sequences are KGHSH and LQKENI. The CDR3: CASSPPEPPYEQYF. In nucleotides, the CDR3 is TGTGCCAGCTCACCACCTGAGCCGCCATACGAGCAGTACTTC.

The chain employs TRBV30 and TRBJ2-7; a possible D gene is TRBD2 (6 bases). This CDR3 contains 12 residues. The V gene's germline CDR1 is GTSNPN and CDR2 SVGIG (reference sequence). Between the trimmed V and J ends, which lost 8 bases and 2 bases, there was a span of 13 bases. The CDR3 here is CARSAGTYEQYF. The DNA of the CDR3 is TGTGCCCGGTCGGCGGGGACCTACGAGCAGTACTTC.

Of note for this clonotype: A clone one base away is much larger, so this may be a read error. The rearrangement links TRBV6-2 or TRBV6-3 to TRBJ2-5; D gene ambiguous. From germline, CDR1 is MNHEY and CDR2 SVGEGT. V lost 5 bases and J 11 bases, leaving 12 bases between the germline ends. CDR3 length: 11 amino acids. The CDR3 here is CASSQQYGQYF. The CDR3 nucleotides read TGTGCCAGCAGTCAACAGTACGGGCAGTACTTC.

CDR3 nucleotides: TGCGCCAGCAGCTTGGAAACCCGCACAGATACGCAGTATTTT. Amino acids: CASSLETRTDTQYF. The chain couples TRBV5-1 to TRBJ2-3; D is undetermined. Trimming removed 0 bases from V and 1 base from J, with 6 bases in between. This CDR3 is built from 14 residues. The germline CDR1 and CDR2 sequences are SGHRS and YFSETQ.

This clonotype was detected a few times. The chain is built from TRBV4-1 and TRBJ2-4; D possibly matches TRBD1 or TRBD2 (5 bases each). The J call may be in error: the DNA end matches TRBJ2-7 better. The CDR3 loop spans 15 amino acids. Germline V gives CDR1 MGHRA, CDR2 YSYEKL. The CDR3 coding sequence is TGCGCCAGCAGCATTGTCCAGAGGGGATTCTACGAGCAGTACTTC. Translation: CASSIVQRGFYEQYF.

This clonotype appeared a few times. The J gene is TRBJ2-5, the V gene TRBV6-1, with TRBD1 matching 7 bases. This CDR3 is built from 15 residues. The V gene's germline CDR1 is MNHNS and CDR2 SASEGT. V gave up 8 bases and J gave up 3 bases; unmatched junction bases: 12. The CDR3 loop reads CASGTGVAVEETQYF. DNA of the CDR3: TGTGCCAGCGGAACAGGGGTCGCGGTAGAAGAGACCCAGTACTTC.

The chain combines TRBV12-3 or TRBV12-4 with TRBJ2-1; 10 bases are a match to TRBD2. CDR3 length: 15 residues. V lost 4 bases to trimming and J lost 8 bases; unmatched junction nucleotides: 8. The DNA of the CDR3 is TGTGCCAGCAGTTCTCGGCTAGCGGGAGACGATGAGCAGTTCTTC. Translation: CASSSRLAGDDEQFF.

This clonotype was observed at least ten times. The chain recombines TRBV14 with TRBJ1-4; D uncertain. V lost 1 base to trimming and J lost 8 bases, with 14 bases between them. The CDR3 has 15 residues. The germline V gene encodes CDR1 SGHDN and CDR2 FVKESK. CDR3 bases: TGTGCCAGCAGCCAAGTGGCCGGGGTGGGAGAAAAACTGTTTTTT. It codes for CASSQVAGVGEKLFF. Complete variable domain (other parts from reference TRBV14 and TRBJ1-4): EAGVTQFPSHSVIEKGQTVTLRCDPISGHDNLYWYRRVMGKEIKFLLHFVKESKQDESGMPNNRFLAERTGGTYSTLKVQPAELEDSGVYFCASSQVAGVGEKLFFGSGTQLSVL.

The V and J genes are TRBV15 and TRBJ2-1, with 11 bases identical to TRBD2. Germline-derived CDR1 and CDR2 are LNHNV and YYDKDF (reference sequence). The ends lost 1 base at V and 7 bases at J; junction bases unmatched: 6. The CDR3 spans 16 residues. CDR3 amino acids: CATSRVAGGPRNEQFF. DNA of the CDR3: TGTGCCACCAGCAGAGTAGCGGGGGGGCCTAGGAATGAGCAGTTCTTC. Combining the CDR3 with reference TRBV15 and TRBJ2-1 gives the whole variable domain DAMVIQNPRYQVTQFGKPVTLSCSQTLNHNVMYWYQQKSSQAPKLLFHYYDKDFNNEADTPDNFQSRRPNTSFCFLDIRSPGLGDTAMYLCATSRVAGGPRNEQFFGPGTRLTVL.

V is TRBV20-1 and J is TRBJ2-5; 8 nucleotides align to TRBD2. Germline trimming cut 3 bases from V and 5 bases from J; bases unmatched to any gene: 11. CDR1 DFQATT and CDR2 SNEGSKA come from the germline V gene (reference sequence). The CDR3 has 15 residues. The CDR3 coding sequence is TGCAGTGCTAGGGAACGGGGGGGCCGGTTGGAGACCCAGTACTTC. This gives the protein CSARERGGRLETQYF.

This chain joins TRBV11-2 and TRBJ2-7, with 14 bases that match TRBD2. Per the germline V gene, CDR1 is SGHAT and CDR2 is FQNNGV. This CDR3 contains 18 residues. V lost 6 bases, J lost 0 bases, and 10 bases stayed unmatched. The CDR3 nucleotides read TGTGCCAGCAGTTATGGACTAGCGGGAGGTCCGGTCTCCTACGAGCAGTACTTC. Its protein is CASSYGLAGGPVSYEQYF.

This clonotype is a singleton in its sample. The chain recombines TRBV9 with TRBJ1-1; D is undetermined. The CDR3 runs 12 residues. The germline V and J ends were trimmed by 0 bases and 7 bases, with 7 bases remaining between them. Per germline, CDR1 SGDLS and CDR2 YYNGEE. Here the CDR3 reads CASSVGFGEAFF. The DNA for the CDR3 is TGTGCCAGCAGCGTAGGGTTCGGTGAAGCTTTCTTT.

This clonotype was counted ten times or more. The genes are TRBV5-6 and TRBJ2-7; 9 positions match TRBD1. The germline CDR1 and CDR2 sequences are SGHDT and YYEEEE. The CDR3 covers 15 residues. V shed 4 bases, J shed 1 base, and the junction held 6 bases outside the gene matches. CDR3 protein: CASSRTGGASYEQYF. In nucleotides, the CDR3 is TGTGCCAGCAGCCGTACAGGGGGCGCTTCCTACGAGCAGTACTTC. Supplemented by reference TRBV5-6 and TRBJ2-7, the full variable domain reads DAGVTQSPTHLIKTRGQQVTLRCSPKSGHDTVSWYQQALGQGPQFIFQYYEEEERQRGNFPDRFSGHQFPNYSSELNVNALLLGDSALYLCASSRTGGASYEQYFGPGTRLTVT.

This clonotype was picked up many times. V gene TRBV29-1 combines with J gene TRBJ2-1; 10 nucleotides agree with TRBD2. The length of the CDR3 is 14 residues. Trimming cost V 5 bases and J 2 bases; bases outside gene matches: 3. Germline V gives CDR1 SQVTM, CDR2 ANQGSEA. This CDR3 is CSVKSGGAYNEQFF. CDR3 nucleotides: TGCAGCGTTAAAAGCGGGGGGGCCTACAATGAGCAGTTCTTC.

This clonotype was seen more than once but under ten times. The CDR3 DNA is TGTGCCAGCAGCCGTACCGGGACAGGAGGATATGAGCAGTTCTTC. Encoded protein: CASSRTGTGGYEQFF. J is TRBJ2-1 and V is TRBV7-9; 8 bases map to TRBD1. With 5 bases clipped from V and 8 bases from J, the junction kept 11 bases outside the gene matches. Germline values: CDR1 SEHNR, CDR2 FQNEAQ (reference sequence). The CDR3 length is 15 residues. Based on the CDR3 plus reference TRBV7-9 and TRBJ2-1, the full variable domain is DTGVSQNPRHKITKRGQNVTFRCDPISEHNRLYWYRQTLGQGPEFLTYFQNEAQLEKSRLLSDRFSAERPKGSFSTLEIQRTEQGDSAMYLCASSRTGTGGYEQFFGPGTRLTVL.

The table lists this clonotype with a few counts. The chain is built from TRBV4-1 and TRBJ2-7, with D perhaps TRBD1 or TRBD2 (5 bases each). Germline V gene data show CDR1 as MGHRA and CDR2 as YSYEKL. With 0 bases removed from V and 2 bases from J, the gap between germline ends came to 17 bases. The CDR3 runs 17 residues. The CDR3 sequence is CASSQEKGMRGTYEQYF. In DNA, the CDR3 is TGCGCCAGCAGCCAAGAGAAGGGCATGAGGGGAACCTACGAGCAGTACTTC.

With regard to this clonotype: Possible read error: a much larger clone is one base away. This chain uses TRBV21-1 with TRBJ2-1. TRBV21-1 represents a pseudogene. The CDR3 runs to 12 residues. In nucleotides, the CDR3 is TGTGCCAGCAGCATAGCTTCCAGTGAGCAGTTCTTC. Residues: CASSIASSEQFF.

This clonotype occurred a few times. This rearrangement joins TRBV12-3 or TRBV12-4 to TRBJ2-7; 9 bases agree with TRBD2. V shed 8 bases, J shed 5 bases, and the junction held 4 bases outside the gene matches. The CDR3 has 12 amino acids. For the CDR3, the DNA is TGTGCCAGCGCTAGCGGGGCCCACGAGCAGTACTTC. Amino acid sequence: CASASGAHEQYF.

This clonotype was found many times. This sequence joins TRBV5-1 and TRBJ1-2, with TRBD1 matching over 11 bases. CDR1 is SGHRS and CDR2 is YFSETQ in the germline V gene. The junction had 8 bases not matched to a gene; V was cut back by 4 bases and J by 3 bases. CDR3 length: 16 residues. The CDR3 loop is CASSLGQGAEDYGYTF. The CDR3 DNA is TGCGCCAGCAGCCTCGGACAGGGGGCTGAGGACTATGGCTACACCTTC.

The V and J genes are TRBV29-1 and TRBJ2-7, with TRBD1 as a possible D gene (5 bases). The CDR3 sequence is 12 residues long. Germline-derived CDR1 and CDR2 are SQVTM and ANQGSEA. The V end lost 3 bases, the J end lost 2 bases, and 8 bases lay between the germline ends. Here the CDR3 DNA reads TGCAGCGTTGAGGGGCCGGCCTACGAGCAGTACTTC. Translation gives CSVEGPAYEQYF.